The following is a T cell receptor (beta chain) sequence with its context. Its antigen remains unknown. The data are from a study of T cell responses to AZD1222 COVID-19 vaccine. Study findings and constraints: Donors were chiefly white British, with a greater number of females, and clonal diversity was perhaps underestimated. Spike was spanned by vaccine-associated CD4 TCRs, with dominance at 160-218 and 743-854.

Pooling was applied to second doses at about 4 or about 12 weeks. Using immunoSEQ multiplex PCR, the repertoire was profiled, and TCRdb retains in-frame clones only, with some absent. The sample lists over 25,000 clones, 92% seen once, with approximately 8.1% in the top ten. This CDR3 contains 17 residues. The junction had 15 bases not matched to a gene; V was cut back by 3 bases and J by 4 bases. The germline gives CDR1 DFQATT, CDR2 SNEGSKA (reference sequence). The specimen was peripheral blood, collected 28 days after the second AZD1222 dose. This chain uses TRBV20-1 with TRBJ1-1, with TRBD1 identical over 9 bases. The clonotype comes from an adult who received the AZD1222 COVID-19 vaccine. CDR3 amino acids: CSASRRGGQGGITEAFF. CDR3 sequence (DNA): TGCAGTGCTAGTAGGAGAGGGGGACAGGGAGGTATCACTGAAGCTTTCTTT.